These 15 T cell receptor beta chains came from one sample sequenced in a study of blood T cell repertoires in COVID-19. Some clones are missing from TCRdb's copy, which holds only in-frame ones; the method was immunoSEQ multiplex PCR. The sample includes 300,000 to 350,000 clones, almost 90% of them seen just once. The sequenced sample consisted of PBMCs or T cells enriched from blood (not recorded which). These TCRs come from a woman between 18 and 30 years old with acute COVID-19.

The CDR3: CASSLSLPTELYEQYF. DNA of the CDR3: TGTGCCAGCAGTTTATCCCTACCTACCGAACTCTACGAGCAGTACTTC. J is TRBJ2-7 and V is TRBV28; D is unresolved. The germline CDR1 and CDR2 sequences are MDHEN and SYDVKM. The CDR3 sequence is 16 residues long. Trimming removed 1 base from V and 3 bases from J, with 16 bases in between.

The rearrangement joins TRBV12-3 or TRBV12-4 to TRBJ1-3; D gene unclear. With 8 bases removed from V and 2 bases from J, the gap between germline ends came to 10 bases. This CDR3 contains 13 residues. The CDR3: CASGIPPGNTIYF. As DNA, the CDR3 is TGTGCCAGCGGCATACCCCCTGGAAACACCATATATTTT.

The chain has TRBV15 and TRBJ2-7, with TRBD2 matching over 8 bases. CDR1 is LNHNV, CDR2 YYDKDF, per germline (reference sequence). With V trimmed by 6 bases and J by 5 bases, 9 bases remained unmatched. The CDR3 is made up of 14 amino acids. CDR3 sequence reads: CATSDPRGAHEQYF. As DNA, the CDR3 is TGTGCCACCAGTGACCCGCGGGGGGCGCACGAGCAGTACTTC. The whole variable domain, filled in from reference TRBV15 and TRBJ2-7, reads DAMVIQNPRYQVTQFGKPVTLSCSQTLNHNVMYWYQQKSSQAPKLLFHYYDKDFNNEADTPDNFQSRRPNTSFCFLDIRSPGLGDTAMYLCATSDPRGAHEQYFGPGTRLTVT.

The chain couples TRBV13 to TRBJ2-3; perhaps TRBD2 as D (5 bases). CDR3 size: 18 residues. Trimming took off 2 bases at V and 3 bases at J, with 21 bases between the two ends. Germline CDR1 is PRHDT and CDR2 is FYEKMQ (reference sequence). CDR3 sequence reads: CASSLSVGAGPTTDTQYF. The CDR3 DNA reads TGTGCCAGCAGCTTAAGTGTAGGTGCGGGCCCAACAACAGATACGCAGTATTTT.

The gene calls are TRBV27 and TRBJ1-1; no clear D. Per germline, CDR1 MNHEY and CDR2 SMNVEV (reference sequence). With 2 bases removed from V and 5 bases from J, the gap between germline ends came to 12 bases. The CDR3 has 14 amino acids. CDR3 sequence reads: CASSLGRGTTEAFF. CDR3 nucleotides: TGTGCCAGCAGTTTAGGTCGGGGAACAACTGAAGCTTTCTTT.

CDR3 in amino acids: CASSFGGDSGNTIYF. The CDR3 bases are TGTGCCAGCAGCTTTGGGGGGGACTCTGGAAACACCATATATTTT. The genes are TRBV5-4 and TRBJ1-3, with D tentatively TRBD1 (5 bases). V gave up 2 bases and J gave up 0 bases, with 9 bases separating them. The germline V gene has CDR1 SGHNT and CDR2 YYREEE (reference sequence). The length of the CDR3 is 15 residues. The full variable domain, completed using reference TRBV5-4 and TRBJ1-3, is ETGVTQSPTHLIKTRGQQVTLRCSSQSGHNTVSWYQQALGQGPQFIFQYYREEENGRGNFPPRFSGLQFPNYSSELNVNALELDDSALYLCASSFGGDSGNTIYFGEGSWLTVV.

CDR3 loop: CASSITASRYGYTF. The CDR3 DNA reads TGTGCCAGTAGTATTACAGCCAGCCGCTATGGCTACACCTTC. V gene TRBV19 combines with J gene TRBJ1-2; D is uncertain. The CDR3 is 14 amino acids. Germline lookup yields CDR1 LNHDA and CDR2 SQIVND (reference sequence). V was clipped by 3 bases and J by 4 bases, with 12 bases between them.

The gene calls are TRBV19 and TRBJ2-3; 11 bases line up with TRBD2. CDR3 length: 15 residues. V was pared by 6 bases and J by 2 bases, with 4 bases of the junction left unmatched. CDR1 is LNHDA, CDR2 SQIVND, per germline (reference sequence). CDR3 nucleotides: TGTGCCAGTAGCAGACTAGCGGGGTTCACAGATACGCAGTATTTT. Translation gives CASSRLAGFTDTQYF.

The chain joins TRBV29-1 to TRBJ1-1; D unclear. The CDR3 loop spans 11 amino acids. Germline loops: CDR1 SQVTM, CDR2 ANQGSEA. Deletions cut 3 bases from V and 1 base from J, with 3 bases between. The CDR3 is CSVDGNTEAFF. As DNA, the CDR3 is TGCAGCGTTGACGGGAACACTGAAGCTTTCTTT.

This chain links TRBV28 with TRBJ2-5; D is uncertain. V was shortened by 5 bases and J by 3 bases, with 16 bases between the two germline ends. There are 15 residues in the CDR3. The germline CDR1 and CDR2 sequences are MDHEN and SYDVKM. CDR3 sequence reads: CASSKIEALEETQYF. The CDR3, as DNA: TGTGCCAGCAGTAAGATCGAGGCTTTGGAAGAGACCCAGTACTTC. The variable domain in full, completed from reference TRBV28 and TRBJ2-5, reads DVKVTQSSRYLVKRTGEKVFLECVQDMDHENMFWYRQDPGLGLRLIYFSYDVKMKEKGDIPEGYSVSREKKERFSLILESASTNQTSMYLCASSKIEALEETQYFGPGTRLLVL.

V is TRBV14 and J is TRBJ1-5; D is possibly TRBD1 (5 bases). The CDR3 length is 14 residues. V was clipped by 4 bases and J by 5 bases, with 12 bases between them. Germline-derived CDR1 and CDR2 are SGHDN and FVKESK. The CDR3 nucleotides read TGTGCCAGCAGCCCGGGGGGTAGGGATCAGCCCCAGCATTTT. The encoded protein is CASSPGGRDQPQHF.

This chain joins TRBV28 and TRBJ2-1, with TRBD2 identical over 9 bases. Per the germline V gene, CDR1 is MDHEN and CDR2 is SYDVKM. This CDR3 is 13 amino acids long. The trim removed 9 bases at V and 1 base at J, leaving 1 base unmatched. CDR3: CASSGRSYNEQFF. The CDR3 DNA reads TGTGCCAGTAGCGGGAGATCCTACAATGAGCAGTTCTTC.

The rearrangement links TRBV6-4 to TRBJ2-2; no reliable D call. Trimming took 4 bases from V and 6 from J, leaving 15 bases between them. Germline-derived CDR1 and CDR2 are MRHNA and SNTAGT. The CDR3 sequence is 15 residues long. CDR3 DNA sequence: TGTGCCAGCAGTGGAGACTCCGGTGTGGCCGGGGAGCTGTTTTTT. It translates to CASSGDSGVAGELFF.

The gene calls are TRBV27 and TRBJ2-1; TRBD1 agrees at 9 bases. This CDR3 is built from 17 residues. From germline, CDR1 is MNHEY and CDR2 SMNVEV (reference sequence). V shed 2 bases, J shed 3 bases, and the junction held 8 bases outside the gene matches. In DNA form, the CDR3 reads TGTGCCAGCAGTTTACCAAGGGACAGGGTCAACTACAATGAGCAGTTCTTC. Its protein product is CASSLPRDRVNYNEQFF.

For the CDR3, the DNA is TGTGCCAGCACCGTGATAGGGGAAGGAGATCAGCCCCAGCATTTT. Translation: CASTVIGEGDQPQHF. This chain uses TRBV28 with TRBJ1-5, with D maybe TRBD1 (5 bases). This CDR3 comprises 15 residues. The germline V gene has CDR1 MDHEN and CDR2 SYDVKM. V was shortened by 7 bases and J by 5 bases, with 18 bases between the two germline ends.